This section outlines one T cell receptor (beta chain) sequence together with its context. Its specificity is unknown. This record comes from a study of CD8+ T cells in alopecia areata. Individuals with alopecia areata gave both lesional scalp punch biopsies and peripheral blood for collection. PBMCs served as the source from which CD4+ and CD8+ T cells were sorted. General observations from the study: Scalp sequencing captures resident alphabeta T cells of normal skin too. Sharing of TCRs across patients appeared less clear than in mice, possibly for HLA-related reasons.

Deletions cut 8 bases from V and 4 bases from J, with 18 bases between. Germline CDR1 and CDR2: MNHEY and SMNVEV (reference sequence). The CDR3 extends over 14 amino acids. Reverse transcribed after extraction, RNA yielded cDNA as the sequencing template. The protocol was immunoSEQ multiplex PCR, while the TCRdb copy is restricted to in-frame clones and leaves out a portion. The table has 30,000 to 40,000 clones, 65% to 80% seen once; the top ten hold around 19%. The clonotype comes from a human donor with alopecia areata. Sequences were obtained from NKG2D-low CD8+ T cells sorted from blood. V gene TRBV27 combines with J gene TRBJ2-7, with D possibly called TRBD1 or TRBD2 (6 bases each). The CDR3 reads CASCSGDNLYEQYF. The DNA of the CDR3 is TGTGCCAGCTGTTCGGGGGACAACCTTTACGAGCAGTACTTC.